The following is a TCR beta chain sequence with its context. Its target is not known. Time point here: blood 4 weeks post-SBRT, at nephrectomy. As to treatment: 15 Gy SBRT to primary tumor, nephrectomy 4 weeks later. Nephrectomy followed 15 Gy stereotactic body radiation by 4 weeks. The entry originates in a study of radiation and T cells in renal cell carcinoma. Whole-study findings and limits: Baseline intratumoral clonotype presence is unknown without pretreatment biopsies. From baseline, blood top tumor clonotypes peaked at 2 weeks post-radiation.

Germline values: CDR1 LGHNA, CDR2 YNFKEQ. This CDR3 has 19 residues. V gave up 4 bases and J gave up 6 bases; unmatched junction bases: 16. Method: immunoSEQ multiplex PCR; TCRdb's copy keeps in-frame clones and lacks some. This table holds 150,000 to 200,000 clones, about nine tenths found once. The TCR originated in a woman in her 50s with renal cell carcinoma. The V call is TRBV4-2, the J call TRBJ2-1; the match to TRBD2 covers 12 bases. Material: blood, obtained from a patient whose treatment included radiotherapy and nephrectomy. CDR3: CASSPSGGLAGGRSNEQFF. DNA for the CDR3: TGTGCCAGCAGCCCCAGTGGAGGGCTAGCGGGGGGGCGTAGCAATGAGCAGTTCTTC.